Listed below are T cell receptor beta chains from one sample, sequenced in a study of blood T cell repertoires in COVID-19. Assay: immunoSEQ multiplex PCR; the TCRdb copy retains only in-frame clones and omits some. The data show under 350,000 clones, approximately 83% seen once. Sequences were obtained from peripheral blood. All receptors derive from a human donor in a cohort sampled during active COVID-19. The conserved cysteine and the conserved F or W are not part of the CDR3 here. The D gene is left open where the match is weak.

v_gene,d_gene,CDR3aa
TRBV19,NA,ASSIRAGIQPQH
TRBV30,NA,AVFGDTNTGELF
TRBV7-2,TRBD2,ASSPSGSGSSYNEQF
TRBV7-2,NA,ASSLRRTNTGELF
TRBV6-6,NA,ATTGGINYGYT
TRBV10-3,TRBD2,AISESSGSLQY
TRBV6-5,TRBD2,ASSYGRGGAVVEQF
TRBV6-4,TRBD1,ASSAQGGNEKLF
TRBV27,TRBD2,ASLLMPPSGPYNEQF
TRBV3-1/TRBV3-2,NA,ASSPRGDSYNEQF
TRBV4-2,NA,ASSSAVTSSGNTIY
TRBV7-2,NA,ASSSRRGYEQY
TRBV7-9,NA,ASSGDRSSYNSPLH
TRBV28,NA,ASSLGQTNEKLF
TRBV6-4,TRBD1,ASSQRTGAVGELF
TRBV6-5,NA,ASSYSWRRNNSPLH
TRBV19,NA,ASRPPGTGNTIY